This T cell receptor (beta chain) derives from a study of post-analysis software for immune sequencing data (dated by TCRdb to the mid-2010s). With regard to the full study: The recorded disease courses included relapsing-remitting, secondary progressive and progressive-relapsing multiple sclerosis, and some patients had no subtype annotation. The multiple sclerosis patient repertoires were compared with about a dozen previously published healthy control repertoires from donors aged roughly 6 to 25 years. A subset of samples was prepared in parallel using single-end sample barcoding, then pooled and co-amplified after Illumina adapter ligation. What the research found in general, with its limitations: Multiple sclerosis patients had significantly lower normalized Chao1 diversity than controls, a result that suggests substantial peripheral T-cell clonal expansion. Roughly 5 TRBV segments, including TRBV5-6, TRBV5-1 and TRBV20-1, were significantly more frequent in patients than controls. Direct clustering with F measure revealed strong co-clustering of samples prepared in the same batch, which led to a batch-effect correction. The multiple sclerosis patient group was slightly younger than the control group.

Libraries were built with PCR. Sequencing was performed on an Illumina HiSeq 2500. To reduce PCR and sequencing biases, unique molecular identifiers were incorporated into the TCR beta cDNA libraries. About 0.5 million cDNA molecules were obtained for every 1 to 10 million input T cells, so each molecule roughly corresponded to one T cell. The patient libraries were prepared and sequenced using the same protocol as the earlier healthy control dataset. Samples belonging to the same batch were prepared together, multiplexed and sequenced on a shared HiSeq lane. The published analysis was carried out like this. Raw barcoded reads were processed with MIGEC, discarding single-read molecular identifier groups before consensus assembly and CDR3 extraction. Clonotype tables were post-analysed with VDJtools, normalizing diversity by down-sampling all datasets to the smallest sample size. Repertoire overlap clustering matched CDR3 amino acid but not nucleotide sequences to correct batch-related cross-sample contamination. Using fastp at Q25 and MiXCR, TCRdb reprocessed the public reads and kept productive beta chains. Identical CDR3 proteins give one entry, which carries the most common genes and DNA. TCRdb's processing, not the study's, gives the V and J calls here. The sample records hundreds of thousands of distinct CDR3 sequences, 55% to 70% of which are singletons. The top ten constitute about 11% of the sample.

Based on the germline V gene (reference sequence), the CDR1 and CDR2 sequences are SEHNR and FQNEAQ. From the cysteine up to the phenylalanine, the CDR3 has a length of 17 residues. CDR3 DNA is the only sequence kept; it has 51 bases, read in frame from the first base. Trimming removed 6 bases from V and 8 bases from J; the gene matches leave 17 bases unexplained. To demonstrate the VDJtools post-analysis software, the study profiled TCR beta repertoires from the peripheral blood of under 15 young patients with multiple sclerosis. The multiple sclerosis patients were children and adolescents ranging in age from about 6 to 17 years. Notes on this clonotype: No antigen is known for it. Base qualities are not at hand, and no much larger clone is one base apart.

The material sequenced was blood. The rearrangement combines TRBV7-9 with TRBJ2-1; 9 central bases correspond to TRBD2. The clonotype comes from a girl aged 2-10 years with multiple sclerosis. The CDR3 here reads CASSREVVAGVADEQFF. The DNA is TGTGCCAGCAGTCGTGAGGTGGTAGCGGGAGTCGCGGATGAGCAGTTCTTC.